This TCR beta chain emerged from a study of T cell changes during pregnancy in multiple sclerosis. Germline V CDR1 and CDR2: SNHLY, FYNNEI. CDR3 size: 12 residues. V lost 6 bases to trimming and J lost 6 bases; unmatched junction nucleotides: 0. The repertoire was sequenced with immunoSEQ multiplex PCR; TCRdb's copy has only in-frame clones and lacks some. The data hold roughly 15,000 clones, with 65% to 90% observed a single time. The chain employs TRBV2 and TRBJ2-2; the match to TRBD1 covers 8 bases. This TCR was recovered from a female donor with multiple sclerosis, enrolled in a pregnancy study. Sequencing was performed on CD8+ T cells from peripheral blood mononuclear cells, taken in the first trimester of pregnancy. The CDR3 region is CASRTGAGELFF. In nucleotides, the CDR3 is TGTGCCAGCAGGACAGGGGCCGGGGAGCTGTTTTTT.